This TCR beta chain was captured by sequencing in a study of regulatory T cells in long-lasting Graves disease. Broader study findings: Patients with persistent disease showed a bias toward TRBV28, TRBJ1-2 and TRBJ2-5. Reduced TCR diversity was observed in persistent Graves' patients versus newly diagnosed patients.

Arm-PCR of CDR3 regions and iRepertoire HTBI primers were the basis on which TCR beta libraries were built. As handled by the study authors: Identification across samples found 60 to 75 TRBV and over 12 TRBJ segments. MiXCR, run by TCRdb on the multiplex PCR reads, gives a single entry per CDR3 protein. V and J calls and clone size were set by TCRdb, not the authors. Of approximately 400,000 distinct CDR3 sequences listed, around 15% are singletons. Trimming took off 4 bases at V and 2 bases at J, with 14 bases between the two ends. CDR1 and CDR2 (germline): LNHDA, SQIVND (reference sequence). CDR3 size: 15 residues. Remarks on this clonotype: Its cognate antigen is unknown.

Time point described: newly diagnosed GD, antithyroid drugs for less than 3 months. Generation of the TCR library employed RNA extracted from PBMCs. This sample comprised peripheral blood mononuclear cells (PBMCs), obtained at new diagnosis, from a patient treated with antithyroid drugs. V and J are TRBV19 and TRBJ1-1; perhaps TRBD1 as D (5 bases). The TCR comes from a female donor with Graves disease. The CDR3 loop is CASSNPGRRNTEAFF. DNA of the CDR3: TGTGCCAGTAGTAACCCGGGGCGAAGAAACACTGAAGCTTTCTTT. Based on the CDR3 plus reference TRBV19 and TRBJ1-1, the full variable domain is DGGITQSPKYLFRKEGQNVTLSCEQNLNHDAMYWYRQDPGQGLRLIYYSQIVNDFQKGDIAEGYSVSREKKESFPLTVTSAQKNPTAFYLCASSNPGRRNTEAFFGQGTRLTVV.